The source of this T cell receptor (beta chain) is a study of blood T cell repertoires in COVID-19. Study in general: The samples span acute and convalescent COVID-19 from the United States, Italy and Spain. T cells, B-cell-depleted T cells, or PBMCs supplied cDNA or gDNA.

Study processing details: Researchers report that nucleated cell counts were estimated from reference gene primer amplification. Assay: immunoSEQ multiplex PCR; the TCRdb copy retains only in-frame clones and omits some. V and J calls and clone size are those listed in that table; D and trimming were worked out from the DNA. The sample includes roughly 90,000 clones, 75% to 90% of them seen just once. Germline-derived CDR1 and CDR2 are MDHEN and SYDVKM. This CDR3 is built from 13 residues. With 5 bases removed from V and 11 bases from J, the gap between germline ends came to 18 bases. The source is a woman in her 70s with acute or convalescent COVID-19. V is TRBV28 and J is TRBJ1-1; D call uncertain. Input material: peripheral blood. The chain's CDR3 is CASSTPGQPGAFF. CDR3 sequence (DNA): TGTGCCAGCAGTACACCGGGCCAGCCGGGGGCTTTCTTT.